The rows below give T cell receptor beta chains drawn from one sample of a study of blood T cell repertoires in COVID-19. Sequenced by immunoSEQ multiplex PCR; TCRdb stores in-frame clones only, minus some. The table records around 300,000 clones, approximately 86% of them present only once. The sequenced sample was peripheral blood. These receptors originate from a woman in her twenties or thirties who had recovered from COVID-19. Both conserved end residues are part of each CDR3. Fields, in order: J gene, V gene, clone size, D gene, CDR3 DNA, CDR3 protein. A D gene is named only where the DNA matches it firmly. Some rows have no size entry. The others give once, few or many, or a class for an expanded clone.

J gene: TRBJ2-7
V gene: TRBV5-4
clone size: .
D gene: TRBD2
CDR3 DNA: TGTGCCAGCAGCCCTACTAGCGGAAGCTCCTACGAGCAGTACTTC
CDR3 protein: CASSPTSGSSYEQYF

J gene: TRBJ2-7
V gene: TRBV6-6
clone size: .
D gene: TRBD2
CDR3 DNA: TGTGCCAGCAGTTTCACGGGACTAGCGGGCTACGAGCAGTACTTC
CDR3 protein: CASSFTGLAGYEQYF

J gene: TRBJ1-2
V gene: TRBV13
clone size: .
D gene: .
CDR3 DNA: TGTGCCAGCAGCACCGGGCAGGGTAACTATGGCTACACCTTC
CDR3 protein: CASSTGQGNYGYTF

J gene: TRBJ2-7
V gene: TRBV5-6
clone size: once
D gene: TRBD1
CDR3 DNA: TGTGCCAGCAGCTACTCGGACAGGGGCCATTCTGGCGAGCAGTACTTC
CDR3 protein: CASSYSDRGHSGEQYF

J gene: TRBJ2-7
V gene: TRBV25-1
clone size: .
D gene: TRBD1
CDR3 DNA: TGTGCCAGCAGTGGGACAGGGGGCATCTCCTACGAGCAGTACTTC
CDR3 protein: CASSGTGGISYEQYF

J gene: TRBJ2-3
V gene: TRBV7-6
clone size: .
D gene: .
CDR3 DNA: TGTGCCAGCAGCTTAATCCCGGTCGGCACAGATACGCAGTATTTT
CDR3 protein: CASSLIPVGTDTQYF

J gene: TRBJ2-7
V gene: TRBV28
clone size: .
D gene: .
CDR3 DNA: TGTGCCAGCAGTGCCCGAGACAGGCAAGCCTACGAGCAGTACTTC
CDR3 protein: CASSARDRQAYEQYF

J gene: TRBJ1-2
V gene: TRBV7-8
clone size: few
D gene: TRBD1
CDR3 DNA: TGTGCCAGCAGCCAAGCCCGAAGGACAGGGGGCAGGCGTGGCTACACCTTC
CDR3 protein: CASSQARRTGGRRGYTF

J gene: TRBJ1-4
V gene: TRBV19
clone size: .
D gene: .
CDR3 DNA: TGTGCCAGTAGTATAGATGGGGTCCCGGGGGTATCTAATGAAAAACTGTTTTTT
CDR3 protein: CASSIDGVPGVSNEKLFF

J gene: TRBJ1-1
V gene: TRBV9
clone size: .
D gene: TRBD1
CDR3 DNA: TGTGCCAGCAGTTATACCGGGACAGGGGACACTGAAGCTTTCTTT
CDR3 protein: CASSYTGTGDTEAFF

J gene: TRBJ2-3
V gene: TRBV5-1
clone size: .
D gene: TRBD1
CDR3 DNA: TGCGCCAGCAGCTTCGGGATCCGGGGACAGGGGAAGACAGATACGCAGTATTTT
CDR3 protein: CASSFGIRGQGKTDTQYF

J gene: TRBJ2-7
V gene: TRBV3-1/TRBV3-2
clone size: .
D gene: TRBD2
CDR3 DNA: TGTGCCAGCAGCCACGGGACTAGCTACGAGCAGTACTTC
CDR3 protein: CASSHGTSYEQYF

J gene: TRBJ2-3
V gene: TRBV21-1
clone size: .
D gene: .
CDR3 DNA: TGTGCCAGCAGCCGCCGTTTGACAGGATGCACAGATACGCAGTATTTT
CDR3 protein: CASSRRLTGCTDTQYF

J gene: TRBJ1-4
V gene: TRBV19
clone size: .
D gene: .
CDR3 DNA: TGTGCCAGTAGTCGAGTGGCGGGGGCGAATGAAAAACTGTTTTTT
CDR3 protein: CASSRVAGANEKLFF

J gene: TRBJ1-6
V gene: TRBV28
clone size: .
D gene: .
CDR3 DNA: TGTGCCAGCACCGCATCGCGGCAGTATAATTCACCCCTCCACTTT
CDR3 protein: CASTASRQYNSPLHF

J gene: TRBJ1-4
V gene: TRBV11-2
clone size: .
D gene: .
CDR3 DNA: TGTGCCAGCAGCTCCCCCAGTGTCGGGGGGAGGGAAAAACTGTTTTTT
CDR3 protein: CASSSPSVGGREKLFF

J gene: TRBJ2-7
V gene: TRBV6-1
clone size: .
D gene: .
CDR3 DNA: TGTGCCAGCAGTGAAGGAGCAGGCCTCTACGAGCAGTACTTC
CDR3 protein: CASSEGAGLYEQYF

J gene: TRBJ1-1
V gene: TRBV2
clone size: .
D gene: .
CDR3 DNA: TGTGCCAGCAGTGAAGGGCCGTATTTTGAAGCTTTCTTT
CDR3 protein: CASSEGPYFEAFF

J gene: TRBJ1-4
V gene: TRBV7-2
clone size: .
D gene: TRBD1
CDR3 DNA: TGTGCCAGCAGCTCACAGGGGGCGGAAGGCGAAAAACTGTTTTTT
CDR3 protein: CASSSQGAEGEKLFF

J gene: TRBJ1-1
V gene: TRBV21-1
clone size: .
D gene: .
CDR3 DNA: TGTGCCAGCAGACGCGTTCCGGGACACACTTGGACTGAAGCTTTCTTT
CDR3 protein: CASRRVPGHTWTEAFF

J gene: TRBJ1-5
V gene: TRBV24-1
clone size: once
D gene: .
CDR3 DNA: TGTGCCACCAGTGACTACAGGGAAGATCAGCCCCAGCATTTT
CDR3 protein: CATSDYREDQPQHF

J gene: TRBJ2-7
V gene: TRBV19
clone size: .
D gene: TRBD2
CDR3 DNA: TGTGCCAGTAGCACTGGACTAGCCGCTGAGCAGTACTTC
CDR3 protein: CASSTGLAAEQYF

J gene: TRBJ2-1
V gene: TRBV5-1
clone size: .
D gene: TRBD2
CDR3 DNA: TGCGCCAGCCGATACGGGACTAGCGGGGGTAATGAGCAGTTCTTC
CDR3 protein: CASRYGTSGGNEQFF

J gene: TRBJ1-1
V gene: TRBV10-3
clone size: .
D gene: TRBD1
CDR3 DNA: TGTGCCACCGGCATTGACAGGGAGTTGACTGAAGCTTTCTTT
CDR3 protein: CATGIDRELTEAFF

J gene: TRBJ2-5
V gene: TRBV28
clone size: .
D gene: .
CDR3 DNA: TGTGCCAGCAGTTTAAGGACAAGTTACGAGACCCAGTACTTC
CDR3 protein: CASSLRTSYETQYF

J gene: TRBJ1-2
V gene: TRBV18
clone size: .
D gene: TRBD1
CDR3 DNA: TGTGCCAGCGGACAGACAGGGTCTAGTGATGGCTACACCTTC
CDR3 protein: CASGQTGSSDGYTF

J gene: TRBJ1-1
V gene: TRBV21-1
clone size: .
D gene: .
CDR3 DNA: TGTGCCAGCAGCAAAGTTGACAGGCCCGGCACTGAAGCTTTCTTT
CDR3 protein: CASSKVDRPGTEAFF

J gene: TRBJ1-2
V gene: TRBV24-1
clone size: .
D gene: .
CDR3 DNA: TGTGCCACCAGTGGTTCCCAGGGGAACTATGGCTACACCTTC
CDR3 protein: CATSGSQGNYGYTF

J gene: TRBJ2-7
V gene: TRBV3-1/TRBV3-2
clone size: .
D gene: .
CDR3 DNA: TGTGCCAGCAGCCTAGGACTGGGCGACTACGAGCAGTACTTC
CDR3 protein: CASSLGLGDYEQYF

J gene: TRBJ2-2
V gene: TRBV11-2
clone size: .
D gene: .
CDR3 DNA: TGTGCCAGCAGCTTAAGGGAGAGCACCGGGGAGCTGTTTTTT
CDR3 protein: CASSLRESTGELFF

J gene: TRBJ2-6
V gene: TRBV5-6
clone size: once
D gene: .
CDR3 DNA: TGTGCCAGCAGCTTGGCAGGTTCTGGGGCCAACGTCCTGACTTTC
CDR3 protein: CASSLAGSGANVLTF

J gene: TRBJ1-2
V gene: TRBV12-3/TRBV12-4
clone size: .
D gene: TRBD1
CDR3 DNA: TGTGCCAGCAGTTTGAGGGGGCATGGCTACACCTTC
CDR3 protein: CASSLRGHGYTF

J gene: TRBJ1-5
V gene: TRBV7-2
clone size: .
D gene: TRBD1
CDR3 DNA: TGTGCCAGCAGCGCGACAGGGGACATTAGCAATCAGCCCCAGCATTTT
CDR3 protein: CASSATGDISNQPQHF

J gene: TRBJ1-2
V gene: TRBV10-1
clone size: .
D gene: TRBD1
CDR3 DNA: TGCGCCAGCAGTGACCCGGGACAGGGGCCTAGCTTC
CDR3 protein: CASSDPGQGPSF

J gene: TRBJ1-5
V gene: TRBV19
clone size: .
D gene: TRBD1
CDR3 DNA: TGTGCCAGTAGTCTCCGGGACAGGGATCAGCCCCAGCATTTT
CDR3 protein: CASSLRDRDQPQHF

J gene: TRBJ2-3
V gene: TRBV11-3
clone size: .
D gene: TRBD1
CDR3 DNA: TGTGCCAGCAGCACATATGGGACAGGGGGCGTAGATACGCAGTATTTT
CDR3 protein: CASSTYGTGGVDTQYF

J gene: TRBJ2-5
V gene: TRBV19
clone size: .
D gene: .
CDR3 DNA: TGTGCCAGTGGAAGCGGACCGGGGACCCAGTACTTC
CDR3 protein: CASGSGPGTQYF

J gene: TRBJ2-6
V gene: TRBV9
clone size: .
D gene: .
CDR3 DNA: TGTGCCAGCAGCGTGAGCGGTGGGATTTTCTCTGGGGCCAACGTCCTGACTTTC
CDR3 protein: CASSVSGGIFSGANVLTF

J gene: TRBJ2-1
V gene: TRBV30
clone size: .
D gene: .
CDR3 DNA: TGTGCCTGGAGTGTACGTAGGGGGAATGAGCAGTTCTTC
CDR3 protein: CAWSVRRGNEQFF

J gene: TRBJ2-2
V gene: TRBV3-1/TRBV3-2
clone size: once
D gene: TRBD1
CDR3 DNA: TGTGCCACGGGGACAGCGGCCGGGGAGCTGTTTTTT
CDR3 protein: CATGTAAGELFF

J gene: TRBJ2-7
V gene: TRBV7-6
clone size: .
D gene: TRBD2
CDR3 DNA: TGTGCCAGCAGCATCGCTAGCGGGGGGGCCTACGAGCAGTACTTC
CDR3 protein: CASSIASGGAYEQYF

J gene: TRBJ1-2
V gene: TRBV30
clone size: .
D gene: .
CDR3 DNA: TGTGCCTGGACGGCGGGGGACTATGGCTACACCTTC
CDR3 protein: CAWTAGDYGYTF

J gene: TRBJ1-1
V gene: TRBV7-9
clone size: .
D gene: .
CDR3 DNA: TGTGCCAGCAGCCGCGGGACTGAAGCTTTCTTT
CDR3 protein: CASSRGTEAFF

J gene: TRBJ2-1
V gene: TRBV7-2
clone size: few
D gene: TRBD2
CDR3 DNA: TGTGCCAGCAGCTTAAGTTTGAGGGAGGGCCTCGTGAATGAGCAGTTCTTC
CDR3 protein: CASSLSLREGLVNEQFF

J gene: TRBJ2-7
V gene: TRBV5-1
clone size: .
D gene: .
CDR3 DNA: TGCGCCAGCAGCTCCCCGCGGAGGGGACTCCACGAGCAGTACTTC
CDR3 protein: CASSSPRRGLHEQYF

J gene: TRBJ1-3
V gene: TRBV11-2
clone size: .
D gene: .
CDR3 DNA: TGTGCCAGCAGCCCCGGGACACACTCTGGAAACACCATATATTTT
CDR3 protein: CASSPGTHSGNTIYF

J gene: TRBJ1-1
V gene: TRBV18
clone size: .
D gene: .
CDR3 DNA: TGTGCCAGCTCCGAGGCATGGGCAGGGGATACTGAAGCTTTCTTT
CDR3 protein: CASSEAWAGDTEAFF

J gene: TRBJ1-1
V gene: TRBV6-5
clone size: .
D gene: .
CDR3 DNA: TGTGCCAGCAGATCTAGGTCGTTGACCAACACTGAAGCTTTCTTT
CDR3 protein: CASRSRSLTNTEAFF

J gene: TRBJ2-2
V gene: TRBV6-5
clone size: .
D gene: .
CDR3 DNA: TGTGCCACCCTCCGGGTCTCGAACACCGGGGAGCTGTTTTTT
CDR3 protein: CATLRVSNTGELFF

J gene: TRBJ2-1
V gene: TRBV7-3
clone size: .
D gene: TRBD1
CDR3 DNA: TGTGCCAGCAGCCCAGACAGGGGGCGCCACAATGAGCAGTTCTTC
CDR3 protein: CASSPDRGRHNEQFF

J gene: TRBJ1-5
V gene: TRBV5-6
clone size: .
D gene: TRBD1
CDR3 DNA: TGTGCCAGCAGCCCAGGGGGTTCCAATCAGCCCCAGCATTTT
CDR3 protein: CASSPGGSNQPQHF

J gene: TRBJ2-1
V gene: TRBV10-1
clone size: .
D gene: TRBD1
CDR3 DNA: TGCGCCAGCAGTGGCGGACAGGACAATGAGCAGTTCTTC
CDR3 protein: CASSGGQDNEQFF

J gene: TRBJ2-3
V gene: TRBV24-1
clone size: .
D gene: TRBD2
CDR3 DNA: TGTGCCACCAGTGACCAGCGACTAGCGGGAGTGAGAGATACGCAGTATTTT
CDR3 protein: CATSDQRLAGVRDTQYF

J gene: TRBJ2-4
V gene: TRBV30
clone size: .
D gene: TRBD1
CDR3 DNA: TGTGCCTGGGGACAGGGGGCTGGGGCCAAAAACATTCAGTACTTC
CDR3 protein: CAWGQGAGAKNIQYF

J gene: TRBJ2-7
V gene: TRBV6-5
clone size: .
D gene: TRBD2
CDR3 DNA: TGTGCCAGCAGTTACTCGCCTAGCGGGAGTTACGAGCAGTACTTC
CDR3 protein: CASSYSPSGSYEQYF